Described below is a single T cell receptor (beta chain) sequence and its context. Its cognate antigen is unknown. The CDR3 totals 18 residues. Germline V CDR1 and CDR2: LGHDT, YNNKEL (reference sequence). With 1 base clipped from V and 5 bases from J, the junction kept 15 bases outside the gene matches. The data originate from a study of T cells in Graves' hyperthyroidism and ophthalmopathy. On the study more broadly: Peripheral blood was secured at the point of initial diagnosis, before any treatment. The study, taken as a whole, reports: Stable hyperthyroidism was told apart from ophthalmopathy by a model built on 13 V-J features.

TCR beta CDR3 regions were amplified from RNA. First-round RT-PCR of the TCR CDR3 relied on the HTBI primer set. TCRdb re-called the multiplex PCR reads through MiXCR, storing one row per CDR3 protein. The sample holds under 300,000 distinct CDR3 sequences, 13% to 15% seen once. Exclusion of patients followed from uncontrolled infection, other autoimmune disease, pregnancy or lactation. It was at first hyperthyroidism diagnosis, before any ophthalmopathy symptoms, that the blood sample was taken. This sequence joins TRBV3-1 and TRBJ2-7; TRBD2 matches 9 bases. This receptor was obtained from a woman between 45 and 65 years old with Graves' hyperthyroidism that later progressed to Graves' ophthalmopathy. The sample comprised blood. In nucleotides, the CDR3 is TGTGCCAGCAGCCAAGTTTTGCTAGCGGGACGGAGTATCCACGAGCAGTACTTC. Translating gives CASSQVLLAGRSIHEQYF.